The clone carrying this T cell receptor (beta chain) was picked up one time. This sample is part of a study of CD8 T cells in Susac syndrome. Negative isolation yielded the CD8+ and CD4+ T cells, while FACS enriched the TEMRA cells. After extraction with the RNeasy kit, about 0.45 to 1 ug of the RNA was reverse transcribed using random hexamers. The method of amplification for TCR beta CDR3 was immunoSEQ multiplex PCR, covering 54 Vbeta and 13 Jbeta. MiXCR was run by TCRdb on the immunoSEQ multiplex PCR reads, yielding one entry per CDR3 protein. Of 130,000 or so distinct CDR3 sequences listed, 91% were seen once; the top ten hold around 0.22%. The CDR3 sequence is 14 residues long. Germline assignment: CDR1 DFQATT and CDR2 SNEGSKA (reference sequence). The ends were cut back, 3 bases at V and 2 bases at J, with 14 bases in the middle.

The source is a human donor with multiple sclerosis. The specimen was CD8+ T cells from PBMCs. This sequence joins TRBV20-1 and TRBJ2-7, with D tentatively TRBD1 (5 bases). The CDR3 region is CSARDPLTAYEQYF. DNA of the CDR3: TGCAGTGCTAGGGATCCCCTGACAGCCTACGAGCAGTACTTC.